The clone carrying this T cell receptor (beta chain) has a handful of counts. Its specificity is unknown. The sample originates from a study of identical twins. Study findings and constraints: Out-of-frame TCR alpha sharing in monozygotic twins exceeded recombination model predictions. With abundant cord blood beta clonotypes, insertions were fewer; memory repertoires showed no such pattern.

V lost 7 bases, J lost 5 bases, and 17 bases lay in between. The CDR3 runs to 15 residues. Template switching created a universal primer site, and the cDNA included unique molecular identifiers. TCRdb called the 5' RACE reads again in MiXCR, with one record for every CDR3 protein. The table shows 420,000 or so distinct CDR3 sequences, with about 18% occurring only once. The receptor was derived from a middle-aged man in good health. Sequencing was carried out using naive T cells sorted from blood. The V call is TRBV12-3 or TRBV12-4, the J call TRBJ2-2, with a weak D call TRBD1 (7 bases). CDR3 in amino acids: CASNAGGPFTGELFF. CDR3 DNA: TGTGCCAGCAACGCAGGGGGGCCTTTTACCGGGGAGCTGTTTTTT.